Listed here are 18 T cell receptor beta chains from one sample, sequenced in a study of blood T cells in healthy people across ages. Alongside a J-beta primer mix, a sample-barcoded 5' primer served in a second PCR lasting about 7 to 11 cycles. Via MiXCR, TCRdb re-called the 5' RACE reads, giving one row per CDR3 protein. The table lists approximately 680,000 distinct CDR3 sequences, 32% of them singletons. The sequenced sample consisted of blood. Receptor source: a woman older than 75 in good health.

In the case of this clonotype: A read error may explain this, as a much larger clone is one base away. The J gene is TRBJ2-1, the V gene TRBV5-6; D possibly uses TRBD1 or TRBD2 (5 bases each). The germline V and J ends were trimmed by 0 bases and 8 bases, with 12 bases remaining between them. Germline V lookup: CDR1 SGHDT, CDR2 YYEEEE. The CDR3 contains 14 residues. CDR3 amino acids: CASSLARGWHEQFF. In DNA, the CDR3 is TGTGCCAGCAGCTTGGCGAGGGGCTGGCATGAGCAGTTCTTC. The whole variable domain, filled in from reference TRBV5-6 and TRBJ2-1, reads DAGVTQSPTHLIKTRGQQVTLRCSPKSGHDTVSWYQQALGQGPQFIFQYYEEEERQRGNFPDRFSGHQFPNYSSELNVNALLLGDSALYLCASSLARGWHEQFFGPGTRLTVL.

Notes on this clonotype: This may be a read error, as it is one base from a much larger clone. This rearrangement joins TRBV6-1 to TRBJ2-1; D is perhaps TRBD1 or TRBD2 (6 bases each). Between the trimmed V and J ends, which lost 9 bases and 13 bases, there was a span of 22 bases. The CDR3 has 13 residues. The germline CDR1 and CDR2 sequences are MNHNS and SASEGT. The CDR3 sequence: CASQRGLQETQFF. CDR3 sequence (DNA): TGTGCCAGTCAACGGGGGCTTCAAGAGACCCAGTTCTTC.

The chain has TRBV18 and TRBJ1-6; weak D call: TRBD1 (6 bases). Germline loops: CDR1 KGHSH, CDR2 LQKENI. CDR3 length: 13 amino acids. The V end lost 0 bases, the J end lost 11 bases, and 8 bases lay between the germline ends. The CDR3 protein is CASSPPGAAPLHF. CDR3 sequence (DNA): TGTGCCAGCTCACCACCGGGGGCAGCACCCCTCCACTTT. Based on the CDR3 plus reference TRBV18 and TRBJ1-6, the full variable domain is NAGVMQNPRHLVRRRGQEARLRCSPMKGHSHVYWYRQLPEEGLKFMVYLQKENIIDESGMPKERFSAEFPKEGPSILRIQQVVRGDSAAYFCASSPPGAAPLHFGNGTRLTVT.

The chain carries TRBV24-1 and TRBJ2-7; 12 bases are shared with TRBD1. Per germline, CDR1 KGHDR and CDR2 SFDVKD. J gave up 2 bases and V 6 bases, and 4 bases lay outside the gene matches. The CDR3 spans 15 residues. Here the CDR3 DNA reads TGTGCCACCAGTTCCGGGACAGGGGGCCCCTACGAGCAGTACTTC. It codes for CATSSGTGGPYEQYF.

The rearrangement joins TRBV6-5 to TRBJ2-4; 7 bases line up with TRBD2. After removal of 2 bases from V and 2 bases from J, the junction contained 9 bases not matched to a gene. The CDR3 covers 17 residues. Germline V gene data show CDR1 as MNHEY and CDR2 as SVGAGI. CDR3 amino acids: CASSYNMAGASKNIQYF. The CDR3 DNA is TGTGCCAGCAGTTACAATATGGCGGGAGCATCCAAAAACATTCAGTACTTC.

This clonotype has ten or more counts. The CDR3: CASSFRGGTSTDTQYF. DNA for the CDR3: TGTGCCAGCAGTTTCCGGGGGGGAACTAGCACAGATACGCAGTATTTT. The chain has TRBV12-3 or TRBV12-4 and TRBJ2-3; the match to TRBD2 covers 8 bases. V shed 3 bases and J 0 bases; nucleotides not matched to a gene: 5. The CDR3 contains 16 residues.

This clonotype was seen only a few times. The chain carries TRBV7-2 and TRBJ1-4, with D possibly matching TRBD1 (6 bases). V lost 6 bases and J 8 bases, leaving 13 bases between the germline ends. Germline lookup yields CDR1 SGHTA and CDR2 FQGNSA. There are 13 residues in the CDR3. DNA for the CDR3: TGTGCCAGCAGTACAGGGAATGGGGAAAAACTGTTTTTT. This encodes CASSTGNGEKLFF.

The chain uses TRBV29-1 and TRBJ2-1, with D perhaps assigned TRBD1 or TRBD2 (5 bases each). Germline values: CDR1 SQVTM, CDR2 ANQGSEA. The CDR3 extends over 15 amino acids. The CDR3 bases are TGCGTTGCCGGGACGGGGAAAGGGGCCTCCTACGAGCAGTTCTTC. Translated: CVAGTGKGASYEQFF.

This chain connects TRBV2 to TRBJ2-4; D is uncertain. Per germline, CDR1 SNHLY and CDR2 FYNNEI. The CDR3 contains 16 residues. The V end was cut by 0 bases, the J end by 8 bases, with 17 bases between. CDR3 residues: CASSEARPEEMDIQYF. CDR3 nucleotides: TGTGCCAGCAGTGAAGCGCGGCCAGAAGAGATGGACATTCAGTACTTC.

This clonotype was detected many times. The chain couples TRBV6-2 or TRBV6-3 to TRBJ1-5; no clear D gene. Germline lookup yields CDR1 MNHEY and CDR2 SVGEGT. The V end was cut by 6 bases, the J end by 2 bases, with 14 bases between. The CDR3 consists of 15 residues. The chain's CDR3 is CASRREDGGNQPQHF. The CDR3 DNA reads TGTGCCAGCAGACGGGAGGACGGGGGCAATCAGCCCCAGCATTTT.

This chain joins TRBV19 and TRBJ2-3; 8 bases agree with TRBD1. The germline V gene encodes CDR1 LNHDA and CDR2 SQIVND (reference sequence). Unmatched junction bases numbered 6, after V lost 4 bases and J lost 3 bases. The CDR3 contains 15 residues. The DNA for the CDR3 is TGTGCCAGTAGTAGGACAGGGAAGTCGACAGATACGCAGTATTTT. As protein: CASSRTGKSTDTQYF.

Worth noting for this clonotype: The junction departs from germline at one end; a sequencing error may be responsible. The J gene is TRBJ2-1, the V gene TRBV7-2; the D gene could be TRBD1 or TRBD2 (5 bases each). CDR1 and CDR2 from the germline V gene are SGHTA and FQGNSA. This CDR3 region has 11 residues. The CDR3 region is CVSSLGTHQFF. The CDR3 DNA follows: TGTGTCAGCAGCCTCGGGACCCATCAGTTCTTC.

At least ten counts were recorded for this clonotype. The chain is built from TRBV5-6 and TRBJ1-3; the D gene is possibly TRBD1 (6 bases). V was trimmed by 4 bases and J by 0 bases, leaving 14 bases between them. The CDR3 spans 16 residues. Germline values: CDR1 SGHDT, CDR2 YYEEEE. The CDR3, as DNA: TGTGCCAGCAGCACCTTCGACAGGAGCTCTGGAAACACCATATATTTT. Translated: CASSTFDRSSGNTIYF.

This clonotype appeared many times. The chain joins TRBV12-3 or TRBV12-4 to TRBJ1-2, with 10 bases lining up with TRBD1. CDR3 length: 15 amino acids. The J segment lost 8 bases and the V segment lost 6 bases, leaving 12 bases of the junction unmatched. CDR3 DNA sequence: TGTGCCAGCAGGCGACAGGGGGCGTCTAACCAAGGCTACACCTTC. It codes for CASRRQGASNQGYTF.

This clonotype was counted a few times. This chain joins TRBV5-4 and TRBJ1-1; tentative D call: TRBD1 (6 bases). CDR1 and CDR2 from the germline V gene are SGHNT and YYREEE (reference sequence). The CDR3 runs to 15 residues. Trimming took 4 bases from V and 0 from J, leaving 13 bases between them. In DNA form, the CDR3 reads TGTGCCAGCAGCCTTGACAGGATGATGAACACTGAAGCTTTCTTT. It encodes CASSLDRMMNTEAFF.

This clonotype was recorded many times. V usage is TRBV12-3 or TRBV12-4 and J usage is TRBJ2-5; D is perhaps TRBD2 (6 bases). CDR3 length: 15 residues. Deletions cut 2 bases from V and 2 bases from J, with 12 bases between. CDR3 region: CASSLRAGGQETQYF. In nucleotides, the CDR3 is TGTGCCAGCAGTTTAAGGGCAGGAGGGCAAGAGACCCAGTACTTC.

Many counts were recorded for this clonotype. The chain couples TRBV6-1 to TRBJ2-5; no reliable D call. Trimming took 4 bases from V and 4 from J, leaving 10 bases between them. The germline V gene has CDR1 MNHNS and CDR2 SASEGT. This CDR3 comprises 13 residues. As DNA, the CDR3 is TGTGCCAGCAGTGCCGACATTTTAGAGACCCAGTACTTC. Translating it yields CASSADILETQYF.

This clonotype was counted ten times or more. The chain couples TRBV28 to TRBJ2-7; either TRBD1 or TRBD2 may supply D (6 bases each). V lost 5 bases, J lost 0 bases, and 17 bases lay in between. The germline gives CDR1 MDHEN, CDR2 SYDVKM. CDR3 length: 16 amino acids. The CDR3, as DNA: TGTGCCAGCAGTCCTAGGGGGGTGTTAAGCTCCTACGAGCAGTACTTC. This sequence encodes CASSPRGVLSSYEQYF.